This entry lists 10 T cell receptor beta chains sequenced from one sample in a study of T cell clones after liver transplantation (dated by TCRdb to between 2017 and 2020). Libraries were built with the immunoSEQ multiplex PCR assay. The source is immuneACCESS, and TCRdb retained only in-frame sequences with V and J called. Part of the clones is not carried over; for the studies checked, unresolved V genes explain less than half of this, and the remainder is unexplained. The sample has tens of thousands of clones on record, about 80% of them singletons. Of the sample, 0.79% is held by the ten largest clones. The sample consisted of CD4+ T cells from blood, taken 12 months after liver transplant. The receptor source for this set is a human patient who received a liver transplant. After transplantation, some T cells may belong to the graft donor instead of the recipient.

The rearrangement uses TRBV19 and TRBJ1-2; 7 bases match TRBD1. V lost 4 bases and J lost 2; bases outside the gene matches: 4. Germline V CDR1 and CDR2: LNHDA, SQIVND (reference sequence). The CDR3 sequence is 14 residues long. In DNA form, the CDR3 reads TGTGCCAGTAGTAACAGGGGACGGAACTATGGCTACACCTTC. Its protein product is CASSNRGRNYGYTF.

The chain uses TRBV2 and TRBJ2-7, with D uncertain. V was clipped by 4 bases and J by 12 bases, with 19 bases between them. CDR3 size: 13 residues. From germline, CDR1 is SNHLY and CDR2 FYNNEI. The CDR3 reads CASSVYPDGPRYF. The CDR3 region has the DNA TGTGCCAGCAGTGTATATCCGGACGGACCTAGGTACTTC.

The V and J genes are TRBV4-3 and TRBJ2-3; 7 bases align to TRBD2. The CDR3 totals 13 residues. Looked up from germline, CDR1 is LGHNA and CDR2 is YSLEER. The V and J ends lost 1 base and 8 bases, in that order; junction bases with no gene match: 3. The CDR3 spells CASSQAGGGTQYF. The CDR3 coding sequence is TGCGCCAGCAGCCAAGCGGGCGGGGGTACGCAGTATTTT.

This sequence joins TRBV2 and TRBJ2-7, with D maybe TRBD2 (5 bases). The CDR3 consists of 11 residues. Deletions cut 8 bases from V and 12 bases from J, with 17 bases between. Germline V lookup: CDR1 SNHLY, CDR2 FYNNEI. Here the CDR3 reads CASGLDAGWYF. The CDR3 nucleotides read TGTGCCAGCGGTTTAGACGCGGGTTGGTACTTC. The full variable domain, with the rest looked up from reference TRBV2 and TRBJ2-7, is EPEVTQTPSHQVTQMGQEVILRCVPISNHLYFYWYRQILGQKVEFLVSFYNNEISEKSEIFDDQFSVERPDGSNFTLKIRSTKLEDSAMYFCASGLDAGWYFGPGTRLTVT.

This sequence joins TRBV7-9 and TRBJ1-5, with TRBD1 matching 10 bases. V was pared by 1 base and J by 3 bases, with 3 bases of the junction left unmatched. The germline gives CDR1 SEHNR, CDR2 FQNEAQ (reference sequence). The CDR3 extends over 16 amino acids. The CDR3 protein is CASSLVGQGDNQPQHF. CDR3 DNA sequence: TGTGCCAGCAGCTTAGTCGGACAGGGGGACAATCAGCCCCAGCATTTT.

V gene TRBV4-3 combines with J gene TRBJ2-6, with D unclear. CDR1 and CDR2 from the germline V gene are LGHNA and YSLEER. CDR3 length: 17 residues. Trimming removed 1 base at V and 0 bases at J, with 10 bases between. For the CDR3, the DNA is TGCGCCAGCAGCCAAGGTCTCTTCCTCTCTGGGGCCAACGTCCTGACTTTC. It codes for CASSQGLFLSGANVLTF.

V and J are TRBV6-5 and TRBJ2-1; 8 positions match TRBD2. There are 15 residues in the CDR3. Trimming removed 10 bases from V and 1 base from J; junction bases left unmatched: 9. Germline V gene sequence: CDR1 MNHEY, CDR2 SVGAGI. The CDR3 protein is CAISSGRGSYNEQFF. Here the CDR3 DNA reads TGTGCCATCTCAAGCGGGAGAGGGTCCTACAATGAGCAGTTCTTC.

This clone was recorded once. The chain recombines TRBV27 with TRBJ2-7; 11 bases align to TRBD2. Trimming took 6 bases from V and 2 from J; bases not matched to a gene: 9. CDR1 and CDR2 from the germline V gene are MNHEY and SMNVEV (reference sequence). The CDR3 is 16 residues long. The CDR3 DNA reads as TGTGCCAGCAGCCCGCTTCTAGCGGGAGGTCCCTACGAGCAGTACTTC. Translating it yields CASSPLLAGGPYEQYF.

V usage is TRBV28 and J usage is TRBJ2-1; TRBD2 agrees at 7 bases. CDR1 and CDR2 from the germline V gene are MDHEN and SYDVKM. The CDR3 is made up of 16 amino acids. V shed 6 bases, J shed 10 bases, and the junction held 18 bases outside the gene matches. The CDR3 bases are TGTGCCAGCAGGCCGAGGGCGGGACTAAAGTACAGGGAGCAGTTCTTC. Residues: CASRPRAGLKYREQFF.

The table lists this clone with a count of one. The gene calls are TRBV5-1 and TRBJ1-3; possibly TRBD1 for D (5 bases). The germline gives CDR1 SGHRS, CDR2 YFSETQ. V was clipped by 1 base and J by 1 base, with 15 bases between them. The CDR3 has 17 residues. For the CDR3, the DNA is TGCGCCAGCAGCTTGAGCGCAGGGAGGAAATCTGGAAACACCATATATTTT. This gives the protein CASSLSAGRKSGNTIYF.